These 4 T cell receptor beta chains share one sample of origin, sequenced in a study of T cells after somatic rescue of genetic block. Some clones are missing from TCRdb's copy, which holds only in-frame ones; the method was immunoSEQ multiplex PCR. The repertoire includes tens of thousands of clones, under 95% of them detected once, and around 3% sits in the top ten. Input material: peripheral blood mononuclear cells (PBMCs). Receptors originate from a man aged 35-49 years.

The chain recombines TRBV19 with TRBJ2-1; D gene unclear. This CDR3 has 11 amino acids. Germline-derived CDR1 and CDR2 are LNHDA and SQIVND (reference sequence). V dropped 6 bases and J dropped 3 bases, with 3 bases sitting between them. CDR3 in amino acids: CASRGYNEQFF. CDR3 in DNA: TGTGCCAGTAGAGGCTACAATGAGCAGTTCTTC. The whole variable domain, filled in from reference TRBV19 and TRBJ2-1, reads DGGITQSPKYLFRKEGQNVTLSCEQNLNHDAMYWYRQDPGQGLRLIYYSQIVNDFQKGDIAEGYSVSREKKESFPLTVTSAQKNPTAFYLCASRGYNEQFFGPGTRLTVL.

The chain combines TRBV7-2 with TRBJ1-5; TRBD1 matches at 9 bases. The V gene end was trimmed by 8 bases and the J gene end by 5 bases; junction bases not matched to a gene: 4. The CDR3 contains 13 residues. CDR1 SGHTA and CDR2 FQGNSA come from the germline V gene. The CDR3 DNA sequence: TGTGCCAGCGGGACAGGGAAAGATCAGCCCCAGCATTTT. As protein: CASGTGKDQPQHF.

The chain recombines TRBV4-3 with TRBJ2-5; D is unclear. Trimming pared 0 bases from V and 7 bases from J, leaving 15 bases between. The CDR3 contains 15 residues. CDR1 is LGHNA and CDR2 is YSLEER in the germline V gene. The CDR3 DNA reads TGCGCCAGCAGCCAAGATCCCAACAGCATGGGGACCCAGTACTTC. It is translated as CASSQDPNSMGTQYF.

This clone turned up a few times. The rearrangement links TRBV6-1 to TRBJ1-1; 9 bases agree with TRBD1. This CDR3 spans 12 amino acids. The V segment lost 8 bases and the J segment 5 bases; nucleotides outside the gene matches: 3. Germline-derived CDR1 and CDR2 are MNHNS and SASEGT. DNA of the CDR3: TGTGCCAGCGGACAGGGGAGGACTGAAGCTTTCTTT. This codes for CASGQGRTEAFF.